Each of the 30 T cell receptor beta chains below was sequenced from the same sample in a study of regulatory T cells in long-lasting Graves disease. Documented time point: persistent/refractory GD, antithyroid drugs over 5 years with positive TRAb. With RNA extracted from PBMCs as input, the TCR library was made. Investigators prepared the TCR beta libraries by applying iRepertoire HTBI primers and Arm-PCR of CDR3 regions. Using its own MiXCR run on the multiplex PCR reads, TCRdb lists one record per CDR3 protein. The table shows around 450,000 distinct CDR3 sequences, with about 22% occurring only once. The specimen comprised peripheral blood mononuclear cells (PBMCs), sampled when the disease was refractory, from a patient treated with antithyroid drugs. The receptors come from a female donor with Graves disease.

This clonotype was picked up a small number of times. The rearrangement links TRBV13 to TRBJ2-5, with D unresolved. The V gene lost 5 bases and the J gene lost 1 base, with 14 bases spanning the gap. The CDR3 covers 15 residues. Germline values: CDR1 PRHDT, CDR2 FYEKMQ (reference sequence). The CDR3 sequence: CASSDPGEIQETQYF. The CDR3 bases are TGTGCCAGCAGCGATCCCGGCGAGATCCAAGAGACCCAGTACTTC.

The table lists this clonotype with a few counts. The chain has TRBV29-1 and TRBJ2-7; D is possibly TRBD1 (5 bases). Deletions cut 2 bases from V and 0 bases from J, with 8 bases between. Per the germline V gene, CDR1 is SQVTM and CDR2 is ANQGSEA. CDR3 length: 13 amino acids. The chain's CDR3 is CSVETGSSYEQYF. The DNA of the CDR3 is TGCAGCGTTGAAACAGGCAGCTCCTACGAGCAGTACTTC.

This clonotype has just a few counts. The chain combines TRBV28 with TRBJ2-7; D not certain. V was trimmed by 3 bases and J by 1 base, leaving 13 bases between them. Germline V CDR1 and CDR2: MDHEN, SYDVKM. The CDR3 covers 15 residues. The CDR3 spells CASSFLGIKSYEQYF. CDR3 bases: TGTGCCAGCAGTTTTTTGGGAATTAAATCCTACGAGCAGTACTTC. The full variable domain, rest sourced from reference TRBV28 and TRBJ2-7, is DVKVTQSSRYLVKRTGEKVFLECVQDMDHENMFWYRQDPGLGLRLIYFSYDVKMKEKGDIPEGYSVSREKKERFSLILESASTNQTSMYLCASSFLGIKSYEQYFGPGTRLTVT.

This clonotype was seen a handful of times. CDR3 sequence reads: CASSERTDSYEQYF. As DNA, the CDR3 is TGTGCCAGCAGTGAGAGGACTGATTCCTACGAGCAGTACTTC. The rearrangement links TRBV9 to TRBJ2-7; D might be TRBD2 (5 bases). The CDR3 spans 14 residues. Per the germline V gene, CDR1 is SGDLS and CDR2 is YYNGEE. V was clipped by 5 bases and J by 1 base, with 13 bases between them.

The chain recombines TRBV7-9 with TRBJ1-5, with D possibly TRBD1 on 6 matching bases. CDR3 length equals 16 residues. Germline values: CDR1 SEHNR, CDR2 FQNEAQ (reference sequence). V lost 5 bases, J lost 0 bases, and 14 bases lay in between. The CDR3 is CASSPGGGPSNQPQHF. The DNA of the CDR3 is TGTGCCAGCAGCCCCGGAGGGGGTCCTAGCAATCAGCCCCAGCATTTT.

This chain joins TRBV7-3 and TRBJ1-5, with D possibly TRBD1 on 5 matching bases. V was cut by 5 bases and J by 0 bases, with 29 bases left in between. CDR1 and CDR2 (germline): SGHTA, FQGTGA. The CDR3 is 21 residues long. In nucleotides, the CDR3 is TGTGCCAGCAGCACCGGGCGCCGAAACGGGGCGCCCACGTATAGCAATCAGCCCCAGCATTTT. Translating gives CASSTGRRNGAPTYSNQPQHF.

This chain joins TRBV10-3 and TRBJ1-6; D is undetermined. The CDR3 sequence is 12 residues long. Germline loops: CDR1 ENHRY, CDR2 SYGVKD. V shed 3 bases and J shed 11 bases, with 8 bases lying between them. CDR3 in DNA: TGTGCCATCAGTGATGCTGGGCCACCCCTCCACTTT. Translated: CAISDAGPPLHF.

This clonotype has ten or more counts. V is TRBV29-1 and J is TRBJ1-4, with a possible D match to TRBD1 (6 bases). The CDR3 is 14 residues long. Trimming took 6 bases from V and 8 from J, leaving 19 bases between them. Per germline, CDR1 SQVTM and CDR2 ANQGSEA. The CDR3: CSVRLRGRWEKLFF. The CDR3 DNA follows: TGCAGCGTCCGTCTCAGGGGAAGGTGGGAAAAACTGTTTTTT. The variable domain in full, completed from reference TRBV29-1 and TRBJ1-4, reads SAVISQKPSRDICQRGTSLTIQCQVDSQVTMMFWYRQQPGQSLTLIATANQGSEATYESGFVIDKFPISRPNLTFSTLTVSNMSPEDSSIYLCSVRLRGRWEKLFFGSGTQLSVL.

V usage is TRBV28 and J usage is TRBJ1-2; D not resolved. The germline V and J ends were trimmed by 5 bases and 4 bases, with 14 bases remaining between them. Germline V lookup: CDR1 MDHEN, CDR2 SYDVKM. The CDR3 covers 14 residues. The CDR3 region is CASSRPEHTYGYTF. The CDR3 DNA sequence: TGTGCCAGCAGTAGGCCTGAGCATACCTATGGCTACACCTTC.

The V call is TRBV4-1, the J call TRBJ1-3; TRBD1 aligns across 7 bases. The germline gives CDR1 MGHRA, CDR2 YSYEKL. After removal of 4 bases from V and 5 bases from J, the junction contained 5 bases not matched to a gene. The CDR3 is made up of 14 amino acids. The CDR3 is CASSLWTGRNTIYF. CDR3 DNA: TGCGCCAGCAGCCTTTGGACAGGACGAAACACCATATATTTT.

This clonotype showed up many times. The DNA for the CDR3 is TGTGCCAGCAGTCGACAGCTTTCACCCCTCCACTTT. Residues: CASSRQLSPLHF. The rearrangement links TRBV6-1 to TRBJ1-6; TRBD1 is a possible D gene (5 bases). Germline CDR1 reads MNHNS; CDR2 reads SASEGT. The CDR3 is made up of 12 amino acids. Between the trimmed V and J ends, which lost 5 bases and 9 bases, there was a span of 8 bases.

The chain recombines TRBV4-3 with TRBJ2-7; D is unresolved. CDR3 length: 13 residues. CDR1 and CDR2 (germline): LGHNA, YSLEER. V was clipped by 0 bases and J by 3 bases, with 6 bases between them. CDR3 sequence: CASSQDLFYEQYF. CDR3 nucleotide sequence: TGCGCCAGCAGCCAAGATTTGTTCTACGAGCAGTACTTC.

This clonotype was recorded many times. The chain combines TRBV5-1 with TRBJ2-2, with D maybe TRBD1 (7 bases). V was shortened by 6 bases and J by 3 bases, with 12 bases between the two germline ends. Germline-derived CDR1 and CDR2 are SGHRS and YFSETQ. This CDR3 is 14 amino acids long. The CDR3 loop reads CASNGRGDTGELFF. CDR3 in DNA: TGCGCCAGCAACGGCAGGGGGGACACCGGGGAGCTGTTTTTT.

The chain has TRBV29-1 and TRBJ2-7; 10 bases align to TRBD2. After removal of 1 base from V and 2 bases from J, the junction contained 8 bases not matched to a gene. Germline lookup yields CDR1 SQVTM and CDR2 ANQGSEA. This CDR3 has 16 amino acids. The CDR3, as DNA: TGCAGCGTTGAAGCAGGGCTAGCGGGAGCCGCCTACGAGCAGTACTTC. This codes for CSVEAGLAGAAYEQYF.

This chain links TRBV20-1 with TRBJ2-5, with D possibly matching TRBD1 (6 bases). Germline CDR1 reads DFQATT; CDR2 reads SNEGSKA (reference sequence). CDR3 size: 16 residues. Trimming shortened V by 0 bases and J by 4 bases, and 18 bases separated the two germline ends. The CDR3 loop is CSARDHRLVGGETQYF. Written as DNA, the CDR3 is TGCAGTGCTAGAGACCACCGCCTCGTAGGGGGAGAGACCCAGTACTTC.

J is TRBJ2-5 and V is TRBV29-1, with D hard to call. CDR1 and CDR2 from the germline V gene are SQVTM and ANQGSEA. The CDR3 is 13 amino acids. Trimming shortened V by 6 bases and J by 2 bases, and 13 bases separated the two germline ends. The CDR3 region is CSVAEARQETQYF. The CDR3 coding sequence is TGCAGCGTCGCAGAAGCGAGACAAGAGACCCAGTACTTC.

The chain employs TRBV19 and TRBJ1-3; D might be TRBD1 (6 bases). This CDR3 has 15 amino acids. Germline values: CDR1 LNHDA, CDR2 SQIVND (reference sequence). The V end lost 6 bases, the J end lost 0 bases, and 12 bases lay between the germline ends. The CDR3 here is CASSDRPYSGNTIYF. The CDR3 DNA sequence: TGTGCCAGTAGCGACAGGCCATACTCTGGAAACACCATATATTTT.

The genes are TRBV12-3 or TRBV12-4 and TRBJ2-3; 7 nucleotides align to TRBD2. The V segment lost 8 bases and the J segment 5 bases; nucleotides outside the gene matches: 13. The CDR3 is 15 amino acids. The CDR3 is CASAARRGGVDTQYF. For the CDR3, the DNA is TGTGCCAGCGCCGCAAGACGGGGAGGGGTAGATACGCAGTATTTT.

A word on this clonotype: At one boundary the junction diverges from the germline segment, which might be a read error. The gene calls are TRBV13 and TRBJ1-4; no reliable D call. The CDR3 is 14 residues long. Germline V lookup: CDR1 PRHDT, CDR2 FYEKMQ (reference sequence). This CDR3 reads CTSSPSAPFEKLFF. The CDR3 DNA reads TGTACCAGCAGCCCCTCGGCACCCTTTGAAAAACTGTTTTTT.

The chain combines TRBV27 with TRBJ2-2, with 12 bases aligning to TRBD1. With 5 bases clipped from V and 5 bases from J, the junction kept 6 bases outside the gene matches. Germline V gene data show CDR1 as MNHEY and CDR2 as SMNVEV (reference sequence). The CDR3 runs to 16 residues. This CDR3 is CASSLGTGGITGELFF. The CDR3 DNA sequence: TGTGCCAGCAGTCTCGGGACAGGGGGCATAACCGGGGAGCTGTTTTTT.

With respect to this clonotype: Because the CDR3 is missing its conserved closing phenylalanine or tryptophan, this is likely a read error. This rearrangement joins TRBV13 to TRBJ1-1; no definite D call. V gave up 7 bases and J gave up 1 base, with 16 bases separating them. Per germline, CDR1 PRHDT and CDR2 FYEKMQ (reference sequence). This CDR3 has 15 residues. CDR3 region: CASTPPDGENTEAFS. For the CDR3, the DNA is TGTGCCAGCACCCCCCCGGACGGGGAGAACACTGAAGCTTTCTCT.

The sample holds a few counts of this clonotype. The chain uses TRBV28 and TRBJ2-7, with D possibly matching TRBD2 (5 bases). The CDR3 sequence is 14 residues long. Germline CDR1 and CDR2: MDHEN and SYDVKM. V gave up 8 bases and J gave up 7 bases, with 21 bases separating them. The CDR3 nucleotides read TGTGCCAGCGTTCCCGTTGGGCTAGCCAGAGAGCAGTACTTC. Translation: CASVPVGLAREQYF.

The J gene is TRBJ1-2, the V gene TRBV19, with D uncertain. The ends were cut back, 1 base at V and 3 bases at J, with 12 bases in the middle. This CDR3 comprises 15 residues. Per the germline V gene, CDR1 is LNHDA and CDR2 is SQIVND (reference sequence). In DNA form, the CDR3 reads TGTGCCAGTAGTATAGCGGGCGGAACCCACTATGGCTACACCTTC. Amino acid sequence: CASSIAGGTHYGYTF.

This chain links TRBV11-2 with TRBJ2-6; D unresolved. V was cut by 4 bases and J by 0 bases, with 13 bases left in between. CDR1 is SGHAT, CDR2 FQNNGV, per germline. CDR3 length: 17 amino acids. CDR3 sequence: CASSSTSDGSGANVLTF. The CDR3 DNA follows: TGTGCCAGCAGCTCCACCTCGGACGGCTCTGGGGCCAACGTCCTGACTTTC.

This clonotype showed up just a few times. The CDR3 DNA is TGTGCCAGCAGCCAAATTGCCGGGACAGGGGGCGGAGAGCAGTACTTC. This sequence encodes CASSQIAGTGGGEQYF. The chain uses TRBV27 and TRBJ2-7; 12 nucleotides agree with TRBD1. From germline, CDR1 is MNHEY and CDR2 SMNVEV (reference sequence). Trimming cost V 6 bases and J 7 bases; bases outside gene matches: 13. The CDR3 length is 16 residues.

This clonotype came up many times. CDR3: CASSLSGSGYEQYF. In nucleotides, the CDR3 is TGTGCCAGCAGTTTGAGCGGGAGTGGGTACGAGCAGTACTTC. V gene TRBV11-2 combines with J gene TRBJ2-7; the match to TRBD2 covers 8 bases. V shed 6 bases and J 4 bases; nucleotides not matched to a gene: 8. The CDR3 totals 14 residues. CDR1 is SGHAT and CDR2 is FQNNGV in the germline V gene.

The J gene is TRBJ1-5, the V gene TRBV6-1, with no clear D. Trimming pared 8 bases from V and 4 bases from J, leaving 15 bases between. Germline lookup yields CDR1 MNHNS and CDR2 SASEGT. This CDR3 spans 14 amino acids. The CDR3 bases are TGTGCCAGCCTAGCAAGGCGGCGGAATCAGCCCCAGCATTTT. Its translation: CASLARRRNQPQHF.

This clonotype was seen ten or more times. The chain is built from TRBV15 and TRBJ2-7; possibly TRBD2 for D (7 bases). This CDR3 comprises 15 residues. The V end was cut by 0 bases, the J end by 0 bases, with 9 bases between. The germline gives CDR1 LNHNV, CDR2 YYDKDF (reference sequence). Here the CDR3 reads CATSRDRGASYEQYF. The CDR3 DNA follows: TGTGCCACCAGCAGAGATCGGGGGGCCTCCTACGAGCAGTACTTC.

This clonotype was counted many times. V gene TRBV2 combines with J gene TRBJ2-7; D gene ambiguous. Per germline, CDR1 SNHLY and CDR2 FYNNEI. The CDR3 has 12 residues. Trimming shortened V by 7 bases and J by 0 bases, and 7 bases separated the two germline ends. The CDR3 is CASIRASYEQYF. CDR3 nucleotide sequence: TGTGCCAGCATTAGGGCCTCCTACGAGCAGTACTTC.

This clonotype has more than one count but fewer than ten. The CDR3 DNA reads as TGTGCCAGCAGCCCGCCCAAGGGAGTCACTGAAGCTTTCTTT. This gives the protein CASSPPKGVTEAFF. The V and J genes are TRBV7-9 and TRBJ1-1; D call uncertain. V lost 5 bases to trimming and J lost 4 bases, with 14 bases between them. Germline values: CDR1 SEHNR, CDR2 FQNEAQ (reference sequence). CDR3 length equals 14 residues.